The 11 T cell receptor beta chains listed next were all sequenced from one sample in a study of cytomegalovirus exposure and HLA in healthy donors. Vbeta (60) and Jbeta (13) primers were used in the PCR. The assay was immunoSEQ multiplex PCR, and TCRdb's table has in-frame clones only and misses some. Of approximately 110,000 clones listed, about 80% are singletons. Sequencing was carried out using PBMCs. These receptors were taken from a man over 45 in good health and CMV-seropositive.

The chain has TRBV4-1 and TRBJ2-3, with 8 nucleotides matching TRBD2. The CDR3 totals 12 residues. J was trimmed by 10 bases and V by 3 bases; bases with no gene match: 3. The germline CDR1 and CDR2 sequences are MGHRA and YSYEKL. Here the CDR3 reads CASSQAGGAQYF. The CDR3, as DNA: TGCGCCAGCAGCCAGGCGGGGGGTGCGCAGTATTTT.

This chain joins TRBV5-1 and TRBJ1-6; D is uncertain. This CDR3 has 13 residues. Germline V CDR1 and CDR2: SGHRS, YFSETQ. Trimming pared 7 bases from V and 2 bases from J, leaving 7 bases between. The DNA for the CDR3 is TGCGCCAGCTCACAAGCCTATAATTCACCCCTCCACTTT. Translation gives CASSQAYNSPLHF.

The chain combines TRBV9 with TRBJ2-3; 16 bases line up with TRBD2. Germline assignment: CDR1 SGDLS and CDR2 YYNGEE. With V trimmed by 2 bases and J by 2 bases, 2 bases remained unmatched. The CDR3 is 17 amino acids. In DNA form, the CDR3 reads TGTGCCAGCAGCGTCGGGACTAGCGGGGGGGCCACAGATACGCAGTATTTT. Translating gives CASSVGTSGGATDTQYF.

The CDR3, as DNA: TGTGCCAGCAGCTTAGGGGGAGGATCTGGAAACACCATATATTTT. Translated: CASSLGGGSGNTIYF. This sequence joins TRBV11-2 and TRBJ1-3; D unresolved. Germline CDR1 and CDR2: SGHAT and FQNNGV. V dropped 1 base and J dropped 1 base, with 8 bases sitting between them. This CDR3 is 15 amino acids long.

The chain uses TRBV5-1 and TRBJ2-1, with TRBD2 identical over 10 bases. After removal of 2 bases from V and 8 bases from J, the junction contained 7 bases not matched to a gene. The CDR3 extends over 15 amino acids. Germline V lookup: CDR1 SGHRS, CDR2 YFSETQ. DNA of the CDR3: TGCGCCAGCAGCTTCTTAGCGGGGGGAAGGGATGAGCAGTTCTTC. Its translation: CASSFLAGGRDEQFF.

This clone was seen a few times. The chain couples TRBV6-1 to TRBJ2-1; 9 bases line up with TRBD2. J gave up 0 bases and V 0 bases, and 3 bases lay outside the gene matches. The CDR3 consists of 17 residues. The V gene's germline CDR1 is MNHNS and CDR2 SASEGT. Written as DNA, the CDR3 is TGTGCCAGCAGTGAAGCGGGTAGCGGGAGCTCCTACAATGAGCAGTTCTTC. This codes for CASSEAGSGSSYNEQFF.

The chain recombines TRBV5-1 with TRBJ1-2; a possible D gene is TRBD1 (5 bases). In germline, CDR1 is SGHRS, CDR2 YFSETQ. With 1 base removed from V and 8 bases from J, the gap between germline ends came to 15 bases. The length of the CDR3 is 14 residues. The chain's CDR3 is CASSLSAGQYGYTF. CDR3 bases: TGCGCCAGCAGCTTGTCTGCAGGGCAGTACGGCTACACCTTC. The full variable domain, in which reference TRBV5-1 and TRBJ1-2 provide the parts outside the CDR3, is KAGVTQTPRYLIKTRGQQVTLSCSPISGHRSVSWYQQTPGQGLQFLFEYFSETQRNKGNFPGRFSGRQFSNSRSEMNVSTLELGDSALYLCASSLSAGQYGYTFGSGTRLTVV.

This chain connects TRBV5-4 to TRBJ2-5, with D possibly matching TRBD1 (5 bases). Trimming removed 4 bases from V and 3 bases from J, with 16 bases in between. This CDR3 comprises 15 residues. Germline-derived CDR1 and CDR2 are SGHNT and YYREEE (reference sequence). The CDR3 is CASSTWTSWEETQYF. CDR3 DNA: TGTGCCAGCAGCACCTGGACATCCTGGGAAGAGACCCAGTACTTC.

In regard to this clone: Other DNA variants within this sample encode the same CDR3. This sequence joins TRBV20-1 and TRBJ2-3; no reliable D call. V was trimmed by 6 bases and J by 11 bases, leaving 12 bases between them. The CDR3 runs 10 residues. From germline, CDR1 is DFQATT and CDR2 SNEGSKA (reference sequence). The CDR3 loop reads CSALLVKQYF. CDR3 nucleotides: TGCAGTGCCCTACTCGTGAAGCAGTATTTT.

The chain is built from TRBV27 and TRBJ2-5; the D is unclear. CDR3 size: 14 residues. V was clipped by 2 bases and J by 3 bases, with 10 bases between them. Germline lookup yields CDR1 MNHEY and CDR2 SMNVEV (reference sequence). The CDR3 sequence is CASSLRRSEETQYF. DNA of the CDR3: TGTGCCAGCAGTTTACGCAGGTCCGAAGAGACCCAGTACTTC.

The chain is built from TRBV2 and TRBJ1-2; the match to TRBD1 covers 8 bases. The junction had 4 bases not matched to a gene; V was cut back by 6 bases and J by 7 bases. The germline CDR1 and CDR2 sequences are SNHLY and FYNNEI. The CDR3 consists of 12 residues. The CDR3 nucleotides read TGTGCCAGCAGGTTGACAGGGGCTGGCTACACCTTC. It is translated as CASRLTGAGYTF.